This T cell receptor (beta chain) came from a study of cytomegalovirus exposure and HLA in healthy donors. Regarding the study as a whole: A few of the chains that were CMV-associated were confirmed in vitro to be specific for CMV antigens. It was reportedly the case that the classifier diagnosed cytomegalovirus status with high specificity and sensitivity.

As to this clone: Its antigen is undetermined.

All the people who gave samples were healthy bone marrow donors. Germline loops: CDR1 MNHEY, CDR2 SVGAGI. The V segment lost 10 bases and the J segment 8 bases; nucleotides outside the gene matches: 11. The CDR3 is 15 residues long. The study ran its PCR with 60 Vbeta and 13 Jbeta primers. The assay was immunoSEQ multiplex PCR, and TCRdb's table has in-frame clones only and misses some. The sample yields about 170,000 clones, approximately 84% seen once. The origin of this receptor is a man aged 25 to 40 in good health and CMV-seropositive. The chain has TRBV6-5 and TRBJ1-6; TRBD1 matches 10 bases. Material: PBMCs. CDR3 residues: CATEPGGTGDSPLHF. The CDR3 nucleotides read TGTGCCACGGAACCAGGGGGGACAGGGGATTCACCCCTCCACTTT.